This passage covers 9 T cell receptor beta chains from one sample sequenced in a study of blood T cell repertoires in COVID-19. The method was immunoSEQ multiplex PCR; TCRdb's version includes in-frame clones alone and lacks a portion of them. This table has under 200,000 clones, approximately 80% appearing once. The sample taken for sequencing was peripheral blood. Receptors were obtained from a woman aged 65 to 85 with COVID-19, enrolled during active disease.

The CDR3 DNA sequence: TGCGCCAGCAAAGGGGGAAGGCGTTGCGATGAGCAGTTCTTC. Amino acids: CASKGGRRCDEQFF. The chain combines TRBV23-1 with TRBJ2-1, with D tentatively TRBD1 (6 bases). TRBV23-1 is recorded as an ORF, its role being uncertain. This CDR3 contains 14 residues. The ends were cut back, 7 bases at V and 8 bases at J, with 18 bases in the middle.

The V and J genes are TRBV7-3 and TRBJ2-2; 10 bases fit TRBD1. CDR1 and CDR2 (germline): SGHTA, FQGTGA. The CDR3 length is 17 residues. V trimming: 0 bases; J trimming: 6 bases; junction bases outside the gene matches: 7. In nucleotides, the CDR3 is TGTGCCAGCAGCTTAACCTTCAGACAGGGGGCGCCCGGGGAGCTGTTTTTT. This codes for CASSLTFRQGAPGELFF.

CDR3 in amino acids: CASSPIAGGYTGELFF. DNA for the CDR3: TGTGCCAGCAGCCCCATAGCGGGAGGATACACCGGGGAGCTGTTTTTT. The genes are TRBV7-9 and TRBJ2-2; 10 bases line up with TRBD2. CDR1 is SEHNR, CDR2 FQNEAQ, per germline (reference sequence). The CDR3 is made up of 16 amino acids. Trimming removed 5 bases from V and 3 bases from J; junction bases left unmatched: 6.

The chain couples TRBV6-5 to TRBJ1-1; no clear D. Germline lookup yields CDR1 MNHEY and CDR2 SVGAGI. The CDR3 is made up of 11 amino acids. V was trimmed by 6 bases and J by 6 bases, leaving 8 bases between them. In DNA form, the CDR3 reads TGTGCCAGCAGGAGGAGAGCTGAAGCTTTCTTT. It codes for CASRRRAEAFF.

This chain joins TRBV5-1 and TRBJ2-5; D uncertain. The CDR3 length is 12 residues. Per the germline V gene, CDR1 is SGHRS and CDR2 is YFSETQ. V was clipped by 3 bases and J by 2 bases, with 5 bases between them. CDR3 protein: CASSSSQETQYF. For the CDR3, the DNA is TGCGCCAGCAGCTCTAGTCAAGAGACCCAGTACTTC.

The chain joins TRBV5-1 to TRBJ2-1; 9 nucleotides line up with TRBD2. CDR3 length equals 16 residues. V shed 5 bases and J 0 bases; nucleotides not matched to a gene: 6. Germline CDR1 reads SGHRS; CDR2 reads YFSETQ. The CDR3 reads CASSEREVSSYNEQFF. As DNA, the CDR3 is TGCGCCAGCAGTGAGCGGGAGGTAAGCTCCTACAATGAGCAGTTCTTC. Using reference TRBV5-1 and TRBJ2-1 for the parts outside the CDR3, the full variable domain is KAGVTQTPRYLIKTRGQQVTLSCSPISGHRSVSWYQQTPGQGLQFLFEYFSETQRNKGNFPGRFSGRQFSNSRSEMNVSTLELGDSALYLCASSEREVSSYNEQFFGPGTRLTVL.

The sample holds a few counts of this clone. J is TRBJ1-2 and V is TRBV24-1; D unresolved. With 4 bases removed from V and 8 bases from J, the gap between germline ends came to 13 bases. The germline V gene has CDR1 KGHDR and CDR2 SFDVKD. CDR3 length: 13 residues. DNA of the CDR3: TGTGCCACCAGTGACCCCTTCCGCGGAGGCTACACCTTC. As protein: CATSDPFRGGYTF.

V usage is TRBV5-6 and J usage is TRBJ2-5, with D perhaps matching TRBD2 (6 bases). The CDR3 consists of 15 residues. V lost 4 bases, J lost 8 bases, and 21 bases lay in between. Germline V lookup: CDR1 SGHDT, CDR2 YYEEEE. For the CDR3, the DNA is TGTGCCAGCAGCGCCCCCCGGGACTCCCATGCAACCCAGTACTTC. Translating it yields CASSAPRDSHATQYF.

The chain carries TRBV24-1 and TRBJ1-1, with 8 bases lining up with TRBD1. The CDR3 sequence is 12 residues long. V lost 4 bases and J lost 11; bases outside the gene matches: 5. The V gene's germline CDR1 is KGHDR and CDR2 SFDVKD. CDR3 in DNA: TGTGCCACCAGTGACTGGACAGGGTGGGCTTTCTTT. Amino acid sequence: CATSDWTGWAFF.